These 16 T cell receptor beta chains came from one sample sequenced in a study of blood T cell repertoires in COVID-19. Using immunoSEQ multiplex PCR, the repertoire was profiled, and TCRdb retains in-frame clones only, with some absent. The sample yields 200,000 to 250,000 clones, about 90% seen once. Sequencing was carried out using PBMCs or T cells enriched from blood (not recorded which). Receptors originate from a woman in her 50s with acute COVID-19.

J is TRBJ2-5 and V is TRBV28; 7 bases agree with TRBD2. Germline CDR1 MDHEN, CDR2 SYDVKM. Trimming removed 6 bases from V and 4 bases from J; junction bases left unmatched: 11. The CDR3 has 15 amino acids. The CDR3 DNA reads as TGTGCCAGCAGGATTACCGGGAGGCCGGGAGAGACCCAGTACTTC. This codes for CASRITGRPGETQYF.

The genes are TRBV11-3 and TRBJ2-3; maybe TRBD2 (6 bases). Trimming took 5 bases from V and 6 from J, leaving 27 bases between them. Germline-derived CDR1 and CDR2 are SGHNT and YENEEA. CDR3 length: 18 residues. CDR3: CASSLNQGGTIGFDTQYF. The CDR3 nucleotides read TGTGCCAGCAGCCTCAACCAGGGCGGGACGATCGGTTTCGATACGCAGTATTTT.

J is TRBJ2-3 and V is TRBV7-9; tentatively, D is TRBD2 (5 bases). The CDR3 runs 14 residues. V was clipped by 2 bases and J by 4 bases, with 10 bases between them. Germline V gives CDR1 SEHNR, CDR2 FQNEAQ (reference sequence). CDR3 residues: CASSLTRGSDTQYF. In DNA form, the CDR3 reads TGTGCCAGCAGCTTAACTAGAGGTTCAGATACGCAGTATTTT.

This chain joins TRBV11-2 and TRBJ2-7; no firm D call. There are 17 residues in the CDR3. Trimming took off 5 bases at V and 0 bases at J, with 20 bases between the two ends. Germline V lookup: CDR1 SGHAT, CDR2 FQNNGV. The CDR3 DNA follows: TGTGCCAGCAGCCCCCTATATCCTTACGAGTTCTCCTACGAGCAGTACTTC. This codes for CASSPLYPYEFSYEQYF.

The chain recombines TRBV5-6 with TRBJ2-5; tentatively, D is TRBD1 (6 bases). Between the trimmed V and J ends, which lost 6 bases and 1 base, there was a span of 16 bases. This CDR3 has 15 amino acids. Germline V gene lookup returns CDR1 SGHDT and CDR2 YYEEEE. The CDR3 loop reads CASTSLGQSQETQYF. The CDR3, as DNA: TGTGCCAGCACCTCCCTCGGACAGAGCCAAGAGACCCAGTACTTC.

The chain is built from TRBV29-1 and TRBJ1-4; 7 nucleotides agree with TRBD1. Looked up from germline, CDR1 is SQVTM and CDR2 is ANQGSEA. The CDR3 length is 13 residues. The junction had 6 bases not matched to a gene; V was cut back by 6 bases and J by 5 bases. The DNA of the CDR3 is TGCAGCGTAACCGGGACAGTCAATGAAAAACTGTTTTTT. It translates to CSVTGTVNEKLFF.

The chain uses TRBV27 and TRBJ2-7; possibly TRBD1 for D (6 bases). The germline gives CDR1 MNHEY, CDR2 SMNVEV (reference sequence). The CDR3 consists of 14 residues. Trimming removed 1 base from V and 3 bases from J, with 10 bases in between. CDR3 region: CASSLWGQRYEQYF. In DNA, the CDR3 is TGTGCCAGCAGTTTATGGGGGCAGCGCTACGAGCAGTACTTC.

This clone was counted once. The chain employs TRBV7-3 and TRBJ2-1; no clear D gene. CDR3 length equals 12 residues. Germline lookup yields CDR1 SGHTA and CDR2 FQGTGA. Trimming left V 1 base short and J 9 bases short, with 7 bases between. The CDR3 DNA reads as TGTGCCAGCAGCTTAAAAGCTGGTGAGCAGTTCTTC. Translating gives CASSLKAGEQFF.

The J gene is TRBJ1-4, the V gene TRBV7-9, with TRBD1 matching 7 bases. The CDR3 has 15 amino acids. Unmatched junction bases numbered 9, after V lost 1 base and J lost 10 bases. From germline, CDR1 is SEHNR and CDR2 FQNEAQ (reference sequence). CDR3 DNA sequence: TGTGCCAGCAGCTTAGATGCGACAGGGAGAGGAAAACTGTTTTTT. This gives the protein CASSLDATGRGKLFF.

Written as DNA, the CDR3 is TGTGCCAGCCGACAGGGCGATGGCTACACCTTC. It codes for CASRQGDGYTF. This chain uses TRBV19 with TRBJ1-2; TRBD1 aligns across 7 bases. The V gene's germline CDR1 is LNHDA and CDR2 SQIVND (reference sequence). Trimming took 9 bases from V and 6 from J; bases not matched to a gene: 4. This CDR3 region has 11 residues.

The chain couples TRBV19 to TRBJ1-4; TRBD1 aligns across 12 bases. The CDR3 spans 18 residues. Trimming removed 5 bases from V and 7 bases from J; junction bases left unmatched: 14. Per the germline V gene, CDR1 is LNHDA and CDR2 is SQIVND (reference sequence). The CDR3 here is CASSPSKGQGAGSEKLFF. The DNA for the CDR3 is TGTGCCAGTAGTCCCTCGAAGGGACAGGGGGCAGGAAGTGAAAAACTGTTTTTT.

The V gene is TRBV9, the J gene TRBJ2-2, with 10 bases matching TRBD1. CDR1 SGDLS and CDR2 YYNGEE come from the germline V gene. The CDR3 runs 15 residues. After removal of 3 bases from V and 7 bases from J, the junction contained 6 bases not matched to a gene. For the CDR3, the DNA is TGTGCCAGCAGCGAGAGACAGGGGGCTGGCGGGGAGCTGTTTTTT. This translates into CASSERQGAGGELFF.

V usage is TRBV9 and J usage is TRBJ2-5, with D perhaps TRBD1 (5 bases). V was pared by 3 bases and J by 5 bases, with 17 bases between. There are 15 residues in the CDR3. The V gene's germline CDR1 is SGDLS and CDR2 YYNGEE. This CDR3 reads CASSAGMWGPETQYF. As DNA, the CDR3 is TGTGCCAGCAGCGCCGGTATGTGGGGCCCGGAGACCCAGTACTTC.

The rearrangement joins TRBV27 to TRBJ1-1; 7 bases map to TRBD1. The CDR3 spans 16 residues. V lost 1 base to trimming and J lost 1 base; unmatched junction nucleotides: 6. Germline V gene data show CDR1 as MNHEY and CDR2 as SMNVEV (reference sequence). The CDR3 DNA is TGTGCCAGCAGTTTATATACAGGGGACCAGAACACTGAAGCTTTCTTT. It encodes CASSLYTGDQNTEAFF.

The chain couples TRBV7-9 to TRBJ2-3; 11 positions match TRBD2. V lost 4 bases to trimming and J lost 0 bases; unmatched junction nucleotides: 9. Per the germline V gene, CDR1 is SEHNR and CDR2 is FQNEAQ (reference sequence). This CDR3 has 18 residues. The CDR3 sequence is CASSYPLAGGLSTDTQYF. CDR3 sequence (DNA): TGTGCCAGCAGCTATCCCCTAGCGGGAGGCCTGAGCACAGATACGCAGTATTTT.

This chain uses TRBV7-9 with TRBJ2-5; 7 nucleotides match TRBD1. The CDR3 totals 15 residues. V lost 4 bases and J lost 5; bases outside the gene matches: 10. Germline CDR1 and CDR2: SEHNR and FQNEAQ (reference sequence). This CDR3 is CASSSRQGLGETQYF. The DNA of the CDR3 is TGTGCCAGCAGCTCCCGACAGGGATTGGGGGAGACCCAGTACTTC.